A single sample is the source of the 18 T cell receptor beta chains below, sequenced in a study of cytomegalovirus exposure and HLA in healthy donors. 13 Jbeta primers and 60 Vbeta primers were used for the PCR. TCRdb's table, derived via immunoSEQ multiplex PCR, lists solely in-frame clones and lacks some. In all, the sample yields about 150,000 clones. The sequenced sample consisted of PBMCs. These receptors all stem from a woman between 45 and 60 years old in good health and CMV-seronegative.

The V call is TRBV2, the J call TRBJ1-4, with a possible D match to TRBD1 (5 bases). Looked up from germline, CDR1 is SNHLY and CDR2 is FYNNEI. CDR3 size: 16 residues. V lost 0 bases, J lost 4 bases, and 12 bases lay in between. The CDR3 loop is CASSEARGDINEKLFF. The CDR3 nucleotides are TGTGCCAGCAGTGAAGCTCGGGGGGATATTAATGAAAAACTGTTTTTT.

The rearrangement joins TRBV2 to TRBJ1-1, with TRBD1 as a possible D gene (5 bases). V was cut by 1 base and J by 4 bases, with 10 bases left in between. Germline V CDR1 and CDR2: SNHLY, FYNNEI. This CDR3 has 14 amino acids. CDR3 DNA sequence: TGTGCCAGCAGTGAAGGACAGTGGGGCACTGAAGCTTTCTTT. This codes for CASSEGQWGTEAFF.

The chain links TRBV5-5 to TRBJ2-7; no firm D call. V was cut by 4 bases and J by 6 bases, with 11 bases left in between. CDR3 length: 12 amino acids. Germline loops: CDR1 SGHKS, CDR2 YYEKEE (reference sequence). CDR3 region: CASSTDTFEQYF. DNA of the CDR3: TGTGCCAGCAGCACCGACACTTTCGAGCAGTACTTC.

V usage is TRBV6-5 and J usage is TRBJ2-7; TRBD1 matches at 9 bases. After removal of 6 bases from V and 3 bases from J, the junction contained 6 bases not matched to a gene. Germline values: CDR1 MNHEY, CDR2 SVGAGI. CDR3 length: 14 residues. This CDR3 is CASRGTGLNYEQYF. In DNA, the CDR3 is TGTGCCAGCAGGGGGACAGGGTTAAACTACGAGCAGTACTTC.

The chain uses TRBV5-4 and TRBJ2-2; tentatively, D is TRBD1 (5 bases). Between the trimmed V and J ends, which lost 4 bases and 3 bases, there was a span of 25 bases. The CDR3 consists of 19 residues. The germline CDR1 and CDR2 sequences are SGHNT and YYREEE (reference sequence). The CDR3 DNA reads TGTGCCAGCAGCCCCGATCCCGGACCAGCAGGGTTCGACACCGGGGAGCTGTTTTTT. Its translation: CASSPDPGPAGFDTGELFF.

The chain recombines TRBV19 with TRBJ2-7; perhaps TRBD1 as D (7 bases). CDR1 LNHDA and CDR2 SQIVND come from the germline V gene (reference sequence). V was trimmed by 7 bases and J by 3 bases, leaving 13 bases between them. The CDR3 is 13 amino acids. DNA for the CDR3: TGTGCCAGTATGAGGCAGGGGGGCTACGAGCAGTACTTC. Residues: CASMRQGGYEQYF.

The CDR3 reads CASSVEGGLAGALNGGELFF. CDR3 sequence (DNA): TGTGCCAGCAGCGTAGAAGGTGGACTAGCGGGGGCCCTAAACGGAGGGGAGCTGTTTTTT. This rearrangement joins TRBV9 to TRBJ2-2; 13 nucleotides line up with TRBD2. This CDR3 is 20 amino acids long. CDR1 is SGDLS, CDR2 YYNGEE, per germline. The J segment lost 8 bases and the V segment lost 0 bases, leaving 16 bases of the junction unmatched.

This clone counts as medium-sized by frequency. This chain links TRBV4-1 with TRBJ2-1; 8 positions agree with TRBD2. Germline CDR1 MGHRA, CDR2 YSYEKL. The CDR3 runs 16 residues. After removal of 1 base from V and 4 bases from J, the junction contained 6 bases not matched to a gene. Here the CDR3 DNA reads TGCGCCAGCAGCCAAGGGACTAGCCCGATATACAATGAGCAGTTCTTC. Its translation: CASSQGTSPIYNEQFF.

V and J are TRBV7-3 and TRBJ2-2; D is possibly TRBD2 (5 bases). Germline V lookup: CDR1 SGHTA, CDR2 FQGTGA. V lost 1 base, J lost 0 bases, and 15 bases lay in between. This CDR3 has 18 residues. CDR3 nucleotides: TGTGCCAGCAGCTTAAAAGGAGCGGCATCTGCGAACACCGGGGAGCTGTTTTTT. As protein: CASSLKGAASANTGELFF.

The chain couples TRBV6-5 to TRBJ2-7, with D possibly being TRBD2 (5 bases). The germline V and J ends were trimmed by 6 bases and 4 bases, with 10 bases remaining between them. The CDR3 spans 12 residues. The V gene's germline CDR1 is MNHEY and CDR2 SVGAGI. CDR3 residues: CASSPGEYEQYF. The CDR3 DNA reads TGTGCCAGCAGCCCCGGGGAATACGAGCAGTACTTC.

The chain has TRBV30 and TRBJ2-1, with 11 positions matching TRBD2. Germline V gives CDR1 GTSNPN, CDR2 SVGIG (reference sequence). The CDR3 covers 16 residues. The V and J ends lost 0 bases and 8 bases, in that order; junction bases with no gene match: 9. DNA for the CDR3: TGTGCCTGGAGTGTATTCCTACTAGCGGGAGTATATGAGCAGTTCTTC. Its translation: CAWSVFLLAGVYEQFF.

V and J are TRBV11-3 and TRBJ2-2, with 8 positions matching TRBD2. The CDR3 totals 13 residues. Germline assignment: CDR1 SGHNT and CDR2 YENEEA. V was clipped by 5 bases and J by 6 bases; unmatched bases: 2. CDR3 sequence (DNA): TGTGCCAGCAGCCGGACTAGCTCCGGGGAGCTGTTTTTT. Encoded protein: CASSRTSSGELFF. Together with reference TRBV11-3 and TRBJ2-2, the CDR3 gives the full variable domain: EAGVVQSPRYKIIEKKQPVAFWCNPISGHNTLYWYLQNLGQGPELLIRYENEEAVDDSQLPKDRFSAERLKGVDSTLKIQPAELGDSAVYLCASSRTSSGELFFGEGSRLTVL.

J is TRBJ1-6 and V is TRBV6-5; the match to TRBD1 covers 11 bases. Germline CDR1 MNHEY, CDR2 SVGAGI. J gave up 9 bases and V 5 bases, and 3 bases lay outside the gene matches. The CDR3 has 14 residues. CDR3 DNA: TGTGCCAGCAGTCCGGGACAGGGGGTTTCACCCCTCCACTTT. Translating gives CASSPGQGVSPLHF.

This sequence joins TRBV9 and TRBJ1-1; 7 nucleotides line up with TRBD1. This CDR3 region has 15 residues. V shed 4 bases and J 0 bases; nucleotides not matched to a gene: 6. The germline CDR1 and CDR2 sequences are SGDLS and YYNGEE. The CDR3, as DNA: TGTGCCAGCAGCCCCCGGGACAGCTTGAACACTGAAGCTTTCTTT. Translation: CASSPRDSLNTEAFF.

The CDR3 protein is CASSFDFNTEAFF. CDR3 nucleotides: TGTGCCAGCAGCTTTGACTTCAACACTGAAGCTTTCTTT. The chain uses TRBV7-3 and TRBJ1-1; D uncertain. The CDR3 consists of 13 residues. Germline CDR1 and CDR2: SGHTA and FQGTGA. Trimming left V 3 bases short and J 2 bases short, with 7 bases between.

The CDR3 sequence is CASSNSGTSGEQYF. The CDR3 bases are TGTGCCAGTAGTAATTCAGGGACTAGCGGAGAGCAGTACTTC. The chain couples TRBV19 to TRBJ2-7, with TRBD2 identical over 11 bases. There are 14 residues in the CDR3. Germline V gives CDR1 LNHDA, CDR2 SQIVND (reference sequence). V lost 4 bases and J lost 7; bases outside the gene matches: 6.

The J gene is TRBJ1-6, the V gene TRBV5-1; no definite D call. The CDR3 is 15 amino acids. Trimming stripped 4 bases from V and 6 bases from J, with 14 bases between. Looked up from germline, CDR1 is SGHRS and CDR2 is YFSETQ. CDR3 coding DNA: TGCGCCAGCAGCATTGAGGCCCAGTCTAATTCACCCCTCCACTTT. This translates into CASSIEAQSNSPLHF.

This sequence joins TRBV7-9 and TRBJ1-2; perhaps TRBD1 as D (6 bases). Germline V gives CDR1 SEHNR, CDR2 FQNEAQ (reference sequence). Deletions cut 3 bases from V and 4 bases from J, with 12 bases between. The CDR3 runs to 14 residues. The CDR3 spells CASSLADRFYGYTF. Written as DNA, the CDR3 is TGTGCCAGCAGCTTGGCCGACAGGTTCTATGGCTACACCTTC.